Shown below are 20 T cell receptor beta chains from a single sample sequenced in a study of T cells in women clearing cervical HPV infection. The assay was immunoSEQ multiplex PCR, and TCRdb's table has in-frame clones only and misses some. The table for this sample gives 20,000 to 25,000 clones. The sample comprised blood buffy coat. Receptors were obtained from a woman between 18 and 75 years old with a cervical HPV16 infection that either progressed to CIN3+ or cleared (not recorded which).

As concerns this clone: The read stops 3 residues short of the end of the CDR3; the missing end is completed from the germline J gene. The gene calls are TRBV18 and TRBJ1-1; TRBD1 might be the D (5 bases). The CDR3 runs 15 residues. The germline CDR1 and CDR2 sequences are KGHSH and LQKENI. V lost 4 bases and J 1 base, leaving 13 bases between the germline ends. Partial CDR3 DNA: TGTGCCAGCTCACTTGAGACAGACAAGAACACTGAA. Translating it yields CASSLETDKNTE. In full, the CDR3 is CASSLETDKNTEAFF.

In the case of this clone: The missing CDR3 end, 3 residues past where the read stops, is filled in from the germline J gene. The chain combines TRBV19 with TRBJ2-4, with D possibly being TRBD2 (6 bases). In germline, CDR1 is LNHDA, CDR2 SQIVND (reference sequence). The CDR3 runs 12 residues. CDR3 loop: CASSRRGYGQYF. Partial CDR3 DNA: TGTGCCAGTAGTCGGAGGGGTTATGGT. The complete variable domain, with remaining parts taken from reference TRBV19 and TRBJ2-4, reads DGGITQSPKYLFRKEGQNVTLSCEQNLNHDAMYWYRQDPGQGLRLIYYSQIVNDFQKGDIAEGYSVSREKKESFPLTVTSAQKNPTAFYLCASSRRGYGQYFGAGTRLSVL.

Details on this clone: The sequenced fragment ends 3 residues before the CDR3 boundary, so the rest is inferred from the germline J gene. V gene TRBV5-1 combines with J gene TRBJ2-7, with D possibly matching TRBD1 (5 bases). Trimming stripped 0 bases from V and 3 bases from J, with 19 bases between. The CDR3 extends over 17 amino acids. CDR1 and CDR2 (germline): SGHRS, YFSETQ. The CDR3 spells CASSLGANNGADYEQYF. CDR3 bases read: TGCGCCAGCAGCTTGGGGGCAAACAATGGGGCGGACTACGAG. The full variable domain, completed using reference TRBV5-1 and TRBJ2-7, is KAGVTQTPRYLIKTRGQQVTLSCSPISGHRSVSWYQQTPGQGLQFLFEYFSETQRNKGNFPGRFSGRQFSNSRSEMNVSTLELGDSALYLCASSLGANNGADYEQYFGPGTRLTVT.

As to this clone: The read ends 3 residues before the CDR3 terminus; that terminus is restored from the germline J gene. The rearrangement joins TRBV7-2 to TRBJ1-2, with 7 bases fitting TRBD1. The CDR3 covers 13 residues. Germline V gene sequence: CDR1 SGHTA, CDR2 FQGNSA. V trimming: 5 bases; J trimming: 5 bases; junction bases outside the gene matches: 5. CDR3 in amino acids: CASSRDRNYGYTF. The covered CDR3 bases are TGTGCCAGCAGCCGGGACAGAAATTATGGC.

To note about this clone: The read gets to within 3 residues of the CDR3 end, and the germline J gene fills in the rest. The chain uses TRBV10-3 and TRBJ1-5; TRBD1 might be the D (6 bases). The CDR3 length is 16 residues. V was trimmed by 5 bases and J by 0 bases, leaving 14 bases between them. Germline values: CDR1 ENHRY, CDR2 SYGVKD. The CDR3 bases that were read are TGTGCCATCAGTACAACAGGGCGTTATAGCAATCAGCCC. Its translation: CAISTTGRYSNQP. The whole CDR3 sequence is CAISTTGRYSNQPQHF.

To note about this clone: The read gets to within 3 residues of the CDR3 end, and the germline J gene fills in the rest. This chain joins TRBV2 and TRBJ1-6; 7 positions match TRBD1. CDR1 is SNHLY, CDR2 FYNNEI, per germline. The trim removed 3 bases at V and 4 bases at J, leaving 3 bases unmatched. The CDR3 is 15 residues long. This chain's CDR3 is CASSDRGDYNSPLHF. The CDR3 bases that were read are TGTGCCAGCAGTGACAGGGGGGATTATAATTCACCC.

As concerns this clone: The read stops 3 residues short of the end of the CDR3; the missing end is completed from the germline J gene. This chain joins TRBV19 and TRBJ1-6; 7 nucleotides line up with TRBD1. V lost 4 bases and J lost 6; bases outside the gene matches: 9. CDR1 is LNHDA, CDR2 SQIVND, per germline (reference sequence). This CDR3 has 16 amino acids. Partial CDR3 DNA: TGTGCCAGTAGTACGGGACAGTTCTCCGGTAATTCACCC. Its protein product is CASSTGQFSGNSP. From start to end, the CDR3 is CASSTGQFSGNSPLHF.

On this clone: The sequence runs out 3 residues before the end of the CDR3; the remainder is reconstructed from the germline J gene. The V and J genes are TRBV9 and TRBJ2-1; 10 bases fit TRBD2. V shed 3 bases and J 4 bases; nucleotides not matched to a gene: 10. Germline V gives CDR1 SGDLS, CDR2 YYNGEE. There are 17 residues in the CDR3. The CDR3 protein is CASSAGPGLAAYNEQFF. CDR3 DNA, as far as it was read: TGTGCCAGCAGCGCCGGACCAGGACTAGCGGCTTACAATGAG.

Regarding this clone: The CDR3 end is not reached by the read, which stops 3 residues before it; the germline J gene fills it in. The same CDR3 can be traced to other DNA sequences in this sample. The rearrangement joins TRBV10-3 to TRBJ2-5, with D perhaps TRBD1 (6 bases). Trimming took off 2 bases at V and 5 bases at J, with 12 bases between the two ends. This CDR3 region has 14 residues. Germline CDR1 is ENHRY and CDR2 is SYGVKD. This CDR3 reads CAISEEQGVETQYF. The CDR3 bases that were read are TGTGCCATCAGTGAGGAACAGGGAGTTGAGACC.

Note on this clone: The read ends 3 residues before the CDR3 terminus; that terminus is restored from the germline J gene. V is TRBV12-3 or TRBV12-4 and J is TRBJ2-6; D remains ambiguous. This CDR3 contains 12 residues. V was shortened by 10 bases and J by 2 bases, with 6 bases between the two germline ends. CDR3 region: CATRAGANVLTF. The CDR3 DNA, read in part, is TGTGCCACCCGGGCTGGGGCCAACGTC.

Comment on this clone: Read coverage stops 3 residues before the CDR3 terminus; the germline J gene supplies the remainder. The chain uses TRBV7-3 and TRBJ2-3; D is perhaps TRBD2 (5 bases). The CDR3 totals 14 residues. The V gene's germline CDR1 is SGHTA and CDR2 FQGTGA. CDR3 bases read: TGTGCCAGCAGCTCGGACTCCCTAGGGAAGACG. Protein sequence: CASSSDSLGKT. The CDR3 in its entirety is CASSSDSLGKTQYF.

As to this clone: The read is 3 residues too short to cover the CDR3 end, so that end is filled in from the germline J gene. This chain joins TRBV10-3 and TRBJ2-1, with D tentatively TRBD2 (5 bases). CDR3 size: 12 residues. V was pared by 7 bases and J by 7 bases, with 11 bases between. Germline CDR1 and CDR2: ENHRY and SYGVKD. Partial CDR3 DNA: TGTGCCATCACGTCGTCGGGGAATGAG. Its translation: CAITSSGNE. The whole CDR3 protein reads CAITSSGNEQFF.

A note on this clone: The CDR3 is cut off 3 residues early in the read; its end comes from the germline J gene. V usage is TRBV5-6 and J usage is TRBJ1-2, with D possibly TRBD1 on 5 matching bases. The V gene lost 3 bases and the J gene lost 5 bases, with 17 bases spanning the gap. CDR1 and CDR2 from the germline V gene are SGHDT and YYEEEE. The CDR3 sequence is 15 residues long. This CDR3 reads CASSSEGRDFYGYTF. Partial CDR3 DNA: TGTGCCAGCAGCTCAGAGGGCAGGGATTTTTATGGC.

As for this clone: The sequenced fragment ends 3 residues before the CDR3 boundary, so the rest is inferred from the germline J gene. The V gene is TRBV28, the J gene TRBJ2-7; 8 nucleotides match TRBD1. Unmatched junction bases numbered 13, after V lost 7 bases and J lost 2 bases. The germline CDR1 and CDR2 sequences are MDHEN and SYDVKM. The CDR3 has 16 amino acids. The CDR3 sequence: CASTPLVGQGTYEQYF. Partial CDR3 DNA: TGTGCCAGCACCCCCCTCGTCGGACAGGGCACCTACGAG.

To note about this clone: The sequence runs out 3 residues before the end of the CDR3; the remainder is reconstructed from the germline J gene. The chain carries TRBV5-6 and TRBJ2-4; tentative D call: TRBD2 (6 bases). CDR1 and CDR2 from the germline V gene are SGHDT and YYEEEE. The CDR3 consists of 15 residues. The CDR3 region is CASSLGRGYYQPQYF. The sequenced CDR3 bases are TGTGCCAGCAGCTTGGGGAGGGGATACTATCAGCCT.

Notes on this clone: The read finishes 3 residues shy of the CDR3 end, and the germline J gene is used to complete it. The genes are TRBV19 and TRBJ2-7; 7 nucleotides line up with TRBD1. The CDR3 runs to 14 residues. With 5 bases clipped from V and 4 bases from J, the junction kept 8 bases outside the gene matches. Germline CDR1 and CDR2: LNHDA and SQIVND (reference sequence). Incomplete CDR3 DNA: TGTGCCAGTAGTTCCGGGACAGATTATTACGAG. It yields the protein CASSSGTDYYE. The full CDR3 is CASSSGTDYYEQYF.

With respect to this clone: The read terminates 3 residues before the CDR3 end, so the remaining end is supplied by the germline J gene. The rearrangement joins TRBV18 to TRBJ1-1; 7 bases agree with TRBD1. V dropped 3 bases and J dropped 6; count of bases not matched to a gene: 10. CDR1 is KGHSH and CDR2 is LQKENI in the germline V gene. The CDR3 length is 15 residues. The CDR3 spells CASSPPGQTWAEAFF. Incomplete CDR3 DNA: TGTGCCAGCTCACCCCCGGGACAGACCTGGGCTGAA.

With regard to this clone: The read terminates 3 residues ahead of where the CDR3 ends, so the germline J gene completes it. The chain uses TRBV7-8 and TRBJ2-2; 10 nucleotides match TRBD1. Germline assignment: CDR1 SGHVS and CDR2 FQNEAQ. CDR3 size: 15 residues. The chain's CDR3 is CASSLTGTGVSPLFF. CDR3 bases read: TGTGCCAGCAGCTTAACCGGGACAGGGGTTTCACCG.

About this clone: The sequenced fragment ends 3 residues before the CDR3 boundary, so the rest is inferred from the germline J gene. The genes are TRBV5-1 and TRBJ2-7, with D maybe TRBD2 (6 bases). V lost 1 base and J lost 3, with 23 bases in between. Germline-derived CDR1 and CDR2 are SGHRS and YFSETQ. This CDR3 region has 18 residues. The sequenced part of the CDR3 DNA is TGCGCCAGCAGCTTGTCCCCCCAAGCAAGCGGGCCTTTCTACGAG. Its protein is CASSLSPQASGPFYE. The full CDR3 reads CASSLSPQASGPFYEQYF.

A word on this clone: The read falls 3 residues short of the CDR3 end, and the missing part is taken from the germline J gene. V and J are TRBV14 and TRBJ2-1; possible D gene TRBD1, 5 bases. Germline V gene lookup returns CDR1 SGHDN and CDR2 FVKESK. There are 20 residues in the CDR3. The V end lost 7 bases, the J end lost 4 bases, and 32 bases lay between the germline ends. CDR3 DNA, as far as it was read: TGTGCCAGCAATCCCAGGGCAGGGCGATTACCTAATGGTCGTTACAATGAG. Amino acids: CASNPRAGRLPNGRYNE. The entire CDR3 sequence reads CASNPRAGRLPNGRYNEQFF.